Listed here are 3 T cell receptor beta chains from one sample, sequenced in a study of blood T cell repertoires in COVID-19. The protocol was immunoSEQ multiplex PCR, while the TCRdb copy is restricted to in-frame clones and leaves out a portion. Among about 150,000 clones, 80% to 90% were seen once, and the ten largest hold 13%. Sequenced sample: peripheral blood. The receptors were sampled from a man between 18 and 29 years old with COVID-19, enrolled during active disease.

This clone came up a few times. The chain has TRBV11-2 and TRBJ1-6; the match to TRBD1 covers 7 bases. The trim removed 1 base at V and 9 bases at J, leaving 9 bases unmatched. The germline V gene encodes CDR1 SGHAT and CDR2 FQNNGV. This CDR3 spans 16 amino acids. CDR3: CASSLVAGGVGSPLHF. The CDR3 nucleotides read TGTGCCAGCAGCTTAGTCGCAGGGGGAGTCGGTTCACCCCTCCACTTT. Filled out from reference TRBV11-2 and TRBJ1-6, the complete variable domain reads EAGVAQSPRYKIIEKRQSVAFWCNPISGHATLYWYQQILGQGPKLLIQFQNNGVVDDSQLPKDRFSAERLKGVDSTLKIQPAKLEDSAVYLCASSLVAGGVGSPLHFGNGTRLTVT.

The rearrangement uses TRBV19 and TRBJ2-1, with D possibly being TRBD1 (5 bases). Germline-derived CDR1 and CDR2 are LNHDA and SQIVND (reference sequence). CDR3 length equals 16 residues. Trimming removed 2 bases from V and 4 bases from J, with 15 bases in between. The CDR3 DNA reads TGTGCCAGTAGTATACCTTCGGCAGGGTTTTACAATGAGCAGTTCTTC. Amino acids: CASSIPSAGFYNEQFF.

This clone turned up a few times. The chain is built from TRBV9 and TRBJ2-7; D gene ambiguous. V was shortened by 0 bases and J by 0 bases, with 7 bases between the two germline ends. Germline CDR1 reads SGDLS; CDR2 reads YYNGEE. The CDR3 loop spans 14 amino acids. CDR3 nucleotide sequence: TGTGCCAGCAGCGTAGGACGGAGCTCCTACGAGCAGTACTTC. It encodes CASSVGRSSYEQYF.